What follows are 29 T cell receptor beta chains derived from one specimen sequenced in a study of T cells after yellow fever vaccination. TCRdb re-called the 5' RACE reads through MiXCR, storing one row per CDR3 protein. The sample contains around 590,000 distinct CDR3 sequences, more than 9% of which appear only once. Specimen: PBMCs, collected on the day of the yellow fever booster vaccination. All receptors come from a young man who received the YFV17D yellow fever vaccine.

The chain has TRBV19 and TRBJ1-1; D not certain. Germline-derived CDR1 and CDR2 are LNHDA and SQIVND (reference sequence). This CDR3 region has 14 residues. The ends were cut back, 0 bases at V and 6 bases at J, with 11 bases in the middle. This CDR3 is CASSIEVWGPEAFF. Here the CDR3 DNA reads TGTGCCAGTAGTATAGAGGTTTGGGGTCCTGAAGCTTTCTTT.

This clonotype was counted at least ten times. The chain combines TRBV10-3 with TRBJ2-4, with 7 bases fitting TRBD1. This CDR3 spans 12 amino acids. Germline V gene lookup returns CDR1 ENHRY and CDR2 SYGVKD. After removal of 8 bases from V and 6 bases from J, the junction contained 4 bases not matched to a gene. CDR3 protein: CAIGTGANIQYF. CDR3 DNA: TGTGCCATCGGCACAGGGGCAAACATTCAGTACTTC.

The CDR3 sequence: CASRGEFYNEQFF. In DNA form, the CDR3 reads TGTGCCAGCAGGGGGGAGTTCTACAATGAGCAGTTCTTC. This chain uses TRBV7-2 with TRBJ2-1; TRBD1 or TRBD2 may be the D gene (5 bases each). The V and J ends lost 6 bases and 3 bases respectively, with 9 bases between them. The CDR3 is made up of 13 amino acids. In germline, CDR1 is SGHTA, CDR2 FQGNSA. Full variable domain (rest looked up from reference TRBV7-2 and TRBJ2-1): GAGVSQSPSNKVTEKGKDVELRCDPISGHTALYWYRQSLGQGLEFLIYFQGNSAPDKSGLPSDRFSAERTGGSVSTLTIQRTQQEDSAVYLCASRGEFYNEQFFGPGTRLTVL.

The rearrangement joins TRBV7-9 to TRBJ2-7; TRBD1 might be the D (6 bases). The CDR3 loop spans 16 amino acids. Germline V gives CDR1 SEHNR, CDR2 FQNEAQ (reference sequence). Trimming removed 5 bases at V and 2 bases at J, with 19 bases between. The CDR3 loop reads CASSELTGTTPYEQYF. The CDR3 DNA reads as TGTGCCAGCAGCGAATTAACCGGGACAACCCCCTACGAGCAGTACTTC.

The V call is TRBV20-1, the J call TRBJ1-2; D might be TRBD1 (6 bases). CDR1 and CDR2 from the germline V gene are DFQATT and SNEGSKA (reference sequence). The CDR3 sequence is 12 residues long. V was clipped by 0 bases and J by 11 bases, with 13 bases between them. CDR3 nucleotide sequence: TGCAGTGCTAGAGATCAGGGGACGCATTACACCTTC. Its translation is CSARDQGTHYTF.

This clonotype has at least ten counts. The junction and the germline gene differ at one end; a read error may be behind it. The rearrangement links TRBV12-3 or TRBV12-4 to TRBJ2-1; 7 bases are shared with TRBD2. The CDR3 has 15 amino acids. CDR3 loop: CASSPGIGSGNGQFF. The CDR3 DNA sequence: TGTGCCAGCAGCCCAGGGATAGGAAGCGGGAATGGGCAGTTCTTC.

The rearrangement joins TRBV20-1 to TRBJ2-5; 13 nucleotides agree with TRBD2. V dropped 6 bases and J dropped 6; count of bases not matched to a gene: 7. Germline values: CDR1 DFQATT, CDR2 SNEGSKA (reference sequence). The CDR3 runs to 14 residues. The CDR3 sequence: CSAWTSGSRQTQYF. The CDR3 region has the DNA TGCAGTGCCTGGACTAGCGGGAGTCGGCAGACCCAGTACTTC.

This rearrangement joins TRBV6-2 or TRBV6-3 to TRBJ2-5; D not certain. V dropped 1 base and J dropped 5 bases, with 8 bases sitting between them. The CDR3 sequence is 13 residues long. From germline, CDR1 is MNHEY and CDR2 SVGEGT. The CDR3 DNA is TGTGCCAGCAGTTACTTTTCCGGCGAGACCCAGTACTTC. This gives the protein CASSYFSGETQYF.

A word on this clonotype: A much bigger clone sits one base away, suggesting this may be a read error. CDR3 nucleotides: TGCGGCGTTCTAGTGACAGGGGGCTACGAGCAGTACTTC. It is translated as CGVLVTGGYEQYF. This chain uses TRBV29-1 with TRBJ2-7; TRBD1 matches 9 bases. This CDR3 has 13 amino acids. Germline V lookup: CDR1 SQVTM, CDR2 ANQGSEA.

This clonotype was found a few times. J is TRBJ2-3 and V is TRBV7-9, with 14 bases fitting TRBD2. The CDR3 length is 16 residues. Per the germline V gene, CDR1 is SEHNR and CDR2 is FQNEAQ (reference sequence). Germline trimming cut 5 bases from V and 10 bases from J; bases unmatched to any gene: 11. In DNA form, the CDR3 reads TGTGCCAGCAGCAGACCCGGGACTAGCGGGGGAAAGGCGCAGTATTTT. Encoded protein: CASSRPGTSGGKAQYF. Full variable domain (missing parts from reference TRBV7-9 and TRBJ2-3): DTGVSQNPRHKITKRGQNVTFRCDPISEHNRLYWYRQTLGQGPEFLTYFQNEAQLEKSRLLSDRFSAERPKGSFSTLEIQRTEQGDSAMYLCASSRPGTSGGKAQYFGPGTRLTVL.

V and J are TRBV7-6 and TRBJ2-1; 11 bases are shared with TRBD2. This CDR3 has 15 amino acids. Germline V gene data show CDR1 as SGHVS and CDR2 as FNYEAQ. With 4 bases clipped from V and 8 bases from J, the junction kept 7 bases outside the gene matches. The CDR3 here is CASSSSSGRRDEQFF. The CDR3 region has the DNA TGTGCCAGCAGCTCCTCTAGCGGGAGGAGAGATGAGCAGTTCTTC. The variable domain in full, completed from reference TRBV7-6 and TRBJ2-1, reads GAGVSQSPRYKVTKRGQDVALRCDPISGHVSLYWYRQALGQGPEFLTYFNYEAQQDKSGLPNDRFSAERPEGSISTLTIQRTEQRDSAMYRCASSSSSGRRDEQFFGPGTRLTVL.

The chain combines TRBV12-3 or TRBV12-4 with TRBJ1-4; D uncertain. This CDR3 comprises 12 residues. Between the trimmed V and J ends, which lost 1 base and 12 bases, there was a span of 9 bases. This CDR3 is CASSLVPAQLFF. The DNA of the CDR3 is TGTGCCAGCAGTTTAGTCCCTGCGCAACTGTTTTTT.

This clonotype turned up a few times. V and J are TRBV12-3 or TRBV12-4 and TRBJ2-7, with 10 nucleotides matching TRBD1. Trimming removed 8 bases from V and 2 bases from J; junction bases left unmatched: 3. CDR3 length: 13 residues. For the CDR3, the DNA is TGTGCCAGCGGACAGGGGGGGACCTACGAGCAGTACTTC. Translated, it gives CASGQGGTYEQYF.

A few counts support this clonotype. The chain is built from TRBV12-3 or TRBV12-4 and TRBJ2-5; 9 bases map to TRBD2. V shed 7 bases, J shed 2 bases, and the junction held 8 bases outside the gene matches. This CDR3 has 15 amino acids. CDR3 sequence: CASTLAGSLQETQYF. As DNA, the CDR3 is TGTGCCAGCACCCTAGCGGGATCTTTACAAGAGACCCAGTACTTC.

This clonotype was seen only a few times. The chain joins TRBV28 to TRBJ1-1, with 8 bases aligning to TRBD1. Germline V gives CDR1 MDHEN, CDR2 SYDVKM. Germline trimming cut 11 bases from V and 0 bases from J; bases unmatched to any gene: 5. The CDR3 length is 13 residues. The CDR3 bases are TGTGCCGGTCACAGGGGGATGAACACTGAAGCTTTCTTT. Translation gives CAGHRGMNTEAFF.

The genes are TRBV7-2 and TRBJ2-3, with TRBD1 matching over 8 bases. V trimming: 5 bases; J trimming: 2 bases; junction bases outside the gene matches: 12. CDR1 and CDR2 (germline): SGHTA, FQGNSA. The CDR3 consists of 17 residues. As DNA, the CDR3 is TGTGCCAGCAGCCTGGGACAGGCGAATACTTACACAGATACGCAGTATTTT. This translates into CASSLGQANTYTDTQYF.

This chain joins TRBV5-1 and TRBJ2-1; 9 bases are shared with TRBD1. After removal of 1 base from V and 7 bases from J, the junction contained 9 bases not matched to a gene. This CDR3 has 16 residues. CDR1 and CDR2 (germline): SGHRS, YFSETQ. The CDR3 spells CASSLRPGQGGNEQFF. The CDR3 nucleotides are TGCGCCAGCAGCTTGCGCCCGGGACAGGGTGGGAATGAGCAGTTCTTC.

The gene calls are TRBV12-3 or TRBV12-4 and TRBJ2-2; possibly TRBD1 or TRBD2 for D (6 bases each). V lost 4 bases and J lost 4, with 13 bases in between. This CDR3 contains 15 residues. The CDR3 DNA reads as TGTGCCAGCAGTTCGGGGGCGGCGAGCACCGGGGAGCTGTTTTTT. It codes for CASSSGAASTGELFF.

This clonotype was observed a few times. The V and J genes are TRBV6-5 and TRBJ2-7; TRBD2 aligns across 7 bases. The CDR3 loop spans 16 amino acids. V shed 2 bases and J 7 bases; nucleotides not matched to a gene: 14. Germline V gene lookup returns CDR1 MNHEY and CDR2 SVGAGI. The CDR3 reads CASSYGGSSTGGEQYF. In nucleotides, the CDR3 is TGTGCCAGCAGTTACGGCGGGAGCAGTACAGGAGGAGAGCAGTACTTC.

This clonotype was seen many times. The rearrangement joins TRBV6-1 to TRBJ2-7, with 10 positions matching TRBD1. Per germline, CDR1 MNHNS and CDR2 SASEGT. The CDR3 spans 14 residues. Germline trimming cut 6 bases from V and 3 bases from J; bases unmatched to any gene: 5. The CDR3 here is CASRGDRGLYEQYF. The CDR3 DNA is TGTGCCAGCAGAGGGGACAGGGGACTCTACGAGCAGTACTTC.

This clonotype came up a few times. The J gene is TRBJ2-1, the V gene TRBV7-2, with 13 bases matching TRBD2. CDR1 and CDR2 from the germline V gene are SGHTA and FQGNSA. The length of the CDR3 is 15 residues. After removal of 5 bases from V and 15 bases from J, the junction contained 13 bases not matched to a gene. The CDR3 here is CASSDWTSGREGVFF. The CDR3 bases are TGTGCCAGCAGCGACTGGACTAGCGGGAGAGAGGGGGTGTTCTTC. Complete variable domain (other parts from reference TRBV7-2 and TRBJ2-1): GAGVSQSPSNKVTEKGKDVELRCDPISGHTALYWYRQSLGQGLEFLIYFQGNSAPDKSGLPSDRFSAERTGGSVSTLTIQRTQQEDSAVYLCASSDWTSGREGVFFGPGTRLTVL.

The chain uses TRBV2 and TRBJ2-1, with 7 bases aligning to TRBD2. CDR1 and CDR2 from the germline V gene are SNHLY and FYNNEI. This CDR3 contains 13 residues. Unmatched junction bases numbered 7, after V lost 8 bases and J lost 6 bases. Written as DNA, the CDR3 is TGTGCCAGCCCTTCGGGACTACTCAATGAGCAGTTCTTC. Protein sequence: CASPSGLLNEQFF.

V is TRBV20-1 and J is TRBJ2-7; D gene uncertain. This CDR3 is built from 13 residues. The V gene's germline CDR1 is DFQATT and CDR2 SNEGSKA (reference sequence). V was trimmed by 7 bases and J by 3 bases, leaving 16 bases between them. The CDR3: CSVTSNTDYEQYF. The CDR3 nucleotides are TGCAGTGTTACTTCCAATACGGACTACGAGCAGTACTTC.

This clonotype was observed a handful of times. CDR3 DNA sequence: TGTGCCAGCAGCTTAGCTGTTAGAACCTACAATGAGCAGTTCTTC. Its translation is CASSLAVRTYNEQFF. This sequence joins TRBV7-2 and TRBJ2-1; D uncertain. Germline lookup yields CDR1 SGHTA and CDR2 FQGNSA. The germline V and J ends were trimmed by 0 bases and 2 bases, with 8 bases remaining between them. The CDR3 covers 15 residues.

This clonotype was recorded many times. The chain uses TRBV7-9 and TRBJ2-7; D is undetermined. This CDR3 is 12 amino acids long. Germline CDR1 reads SEHNR; CDR2 reads FQNEAQ (reference sequence). Between the trimmed V and J ends, which lost 9 bases and 1 base, there was a span of 10 bases. The CDR3 protein is CASVADSYEQYF. CDR3 DNA: TGTGCCAGTGTGGCAGATTCCTACGAGCAGTACTTC.

This clonotype was seen a handful of times. The chain recombines TRBV12-3 or TRBV12-4 with TRBJ2-1, with D maybe TRBD1 (6 bases). V was trimmed by 6 bases and J by 10 bases, leaving 19 bases between them. The CDR3 runs 14 residues. The CDR3: CASSSNLGTPEQFF. For the CDR3, the DNA is TGTGCCAGCAGCTCAAACCTCGGGACACCGGAGCAGTTCTTC.

The chain has TRBV15 and TRBJ1-2; D remains unclear. This CDR3 comprises 11 residues. V lost 3 bases to trimming and J lost 9 bases, with 8 bases between them. Germline CDR1 reads LNHNV; CDR2 reads YYDKDF (reference sequence). CDR3 sequence reads: CATSRGSSYTF. CDR3 coding DNA: TGTGCCACCAGCAGGGGAAGTAGCTACACCTTC.

The rearrangement joins TRBV11-2 to TRBJ1-1; TRBD1 aligns across 7 bases. Germline CDR1 and CDR2: SGHAT and FQNNGV. The CDR3 has 15 residues. J gave up 6 bases and V 5 bases, and 12 bases lay outside the gene matches. CDR3 residues: CASSQYGQAVAEAFF. The CDR3 DNA is TGTGCCAGCAGCCAATACGGACAGGCAGTAGCTGAAGCTTTCTTT. The full variable domain, in which reference TRBV11-2 and TRBJ1-1 provide the parts outside the CDR3, is EAGVAQSPRYKIIEKRQSVAFWCNPISGHATLYWYQQILGQGPKLLIQFQNNGVVDDSQLPKDRFSAERLKGVDSTLKIQPAKLEDSAVYLCASSQYGQAVAEAFFGQGTRLTVV.

Only a few counts were recorded for this clonotype. The genes are TRBV7-9 and TRBJ1-2, with a tentative D call TRBD1 (6 bases). This CDR3 region has 13 residues. Germline V gene lookup returns CDR1 SEHNR and CDR2 FQNEAQ (reference sequence). V was shortened by 3 bases and J by 8 bases, with 13 bases between the two germline ends. Here the CDR3 reads CASSFTGFDGYTF. CDR3 in DNA: TGTGCCAGCAGCTTTACAGGGTTCGACGGCTACACCTTC.